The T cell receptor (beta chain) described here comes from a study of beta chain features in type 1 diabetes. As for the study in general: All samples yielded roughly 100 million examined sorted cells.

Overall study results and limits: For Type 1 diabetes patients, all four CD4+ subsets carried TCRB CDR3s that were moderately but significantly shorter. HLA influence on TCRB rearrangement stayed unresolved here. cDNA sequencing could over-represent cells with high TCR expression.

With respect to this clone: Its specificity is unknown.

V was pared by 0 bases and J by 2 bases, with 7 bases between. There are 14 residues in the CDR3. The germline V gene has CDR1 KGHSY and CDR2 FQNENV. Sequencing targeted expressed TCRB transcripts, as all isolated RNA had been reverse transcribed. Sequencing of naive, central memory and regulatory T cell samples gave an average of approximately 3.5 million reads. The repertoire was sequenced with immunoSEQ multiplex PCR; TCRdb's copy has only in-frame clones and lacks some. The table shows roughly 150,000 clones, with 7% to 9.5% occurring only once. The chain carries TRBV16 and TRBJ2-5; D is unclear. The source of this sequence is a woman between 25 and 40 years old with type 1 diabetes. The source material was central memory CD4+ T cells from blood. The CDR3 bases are TGTGCCAGCAGCCAATCAACAGTTCAAGAGACCCAGTACTTC. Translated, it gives CASSQSTVQETQYF.